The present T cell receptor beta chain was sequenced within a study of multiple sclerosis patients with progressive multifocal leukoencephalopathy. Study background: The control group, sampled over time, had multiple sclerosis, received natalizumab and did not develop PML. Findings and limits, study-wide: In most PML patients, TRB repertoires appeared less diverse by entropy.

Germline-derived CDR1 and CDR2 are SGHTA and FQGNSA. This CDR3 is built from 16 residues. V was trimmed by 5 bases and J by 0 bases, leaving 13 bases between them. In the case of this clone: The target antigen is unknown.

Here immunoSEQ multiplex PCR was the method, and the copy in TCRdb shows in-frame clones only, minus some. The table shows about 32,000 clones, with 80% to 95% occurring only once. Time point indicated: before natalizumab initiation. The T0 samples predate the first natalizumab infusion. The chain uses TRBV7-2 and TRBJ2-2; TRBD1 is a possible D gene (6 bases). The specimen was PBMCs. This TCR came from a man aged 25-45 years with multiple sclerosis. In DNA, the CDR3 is TGTGCCAGCAGCCTGTGGGGGCTAGCGAACACCGGGGAGCTGTTTTTT. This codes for CASSLWGLANTGELFF. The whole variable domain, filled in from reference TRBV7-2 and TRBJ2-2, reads GAGVSQSPSNKVTEKGKDVELRCDPISGHTALYWYRQSLGQGLEFLIYFQGNSAPDKSGLPSDRFSAERTGGSVSTLTIQRTQQEDSAVYLCASSLWGLANTGELFFGEGSRLTVL.